A selection of T cell receptor beta chains follows, all from one sample in a study of regulatory T cells in long-lasting Graves disease. TCRdb reprocessed the multiplex PCR reads via MiXCR and lists one record per CDR3 protein. The sample records roughly 420,000 distinct CDR3 sequences, approximately 16% being singletons. This same sample was also part of a study on T cells in Graves' hyperthyroidism and ophthalmopathy.

Specimen: peripheral blood mononuclear cells (PBMCs), collected at new diagnosis, from a patient treated with antithyroid drugs. These receptors all stem from a woman in her twenties or thirties with Graves disease. CDR3s leave out the opening cysteine and the closing phenylalanine or tryptophan. D genes are given only for firm matches.

v_call	d_call	j_call	cdr3_aa
TRBV6-1	-	TRBJ1-2	ASSEAHPPPFLGYT
TRBV11-3	-	TRBJ1-6	ASSLGRNNSPLH
TRBV27	TRBD2	TRBJ2-7	ASSSRTSDYEQY
TRBV7-9	-	TRBJ2-7	ASSLNPIPSDEQY
TRBV9	TRBD1	TRBJ2-5	ASSSTGTEETQY
TRBV27	TRBD2	TRBJ2-2	ASGTSAGELF
TRBV4-1	TRBD2	TRBJ2-5	ASSRLGLADQETQY
TRBV29-1	-	TRBJ2-1	SVGAWSDVNEQF
TRBV30	-	TRBJ1-3	AWAVGNTIY
TRBV28	TRBD1	TRBJ2-5	ASSLEQGAGETQY
TRBV7-8	-	TRBJ2-3	ASSSGTRSPDTQY
TRBV5-8	-	TRBJ2-1	ASSLGPGRNPYNEQF
TRBV19	TRBD2	TRBJ2-2	ASSIRTRSTGELF
TRBV6-2/TRBV6-3	-	TRBJ2-3	ASSDTGDTQY
TRBV29-1	-	TRBJ2-1	SVVRDIAYNEQF
TRBV14	-	TRBJ1-4	ASSQPGAPNEKLF
TRBV18	TRBD1	TRBJ2-1	ATLGTGVDEQF
TRBV2	-	TRBJ2-1	ASKGTQQF
TRBV4-3	-	TRBJ2-7	ASSREQGGSYEQY
TRBV28	TRBD1	TRBJ2-7	ASSFRDRAYEQY
TRBV7-8	-	TRBJ2-1	ASSFWRGDNEQF
TRBV20-1	TRBD2	TRBJ2-3	SARAGGSTDTQY
TRBV11-2	-	TRBJ2-1	ASSPRVERTSSYNEQF
TRBV7-3	-	TRBJ2-2	ASSLKETGELF
TRBV5-1	-	TRBJ2-1	ASSLMPTTYNEQF
TRBV4-1	TRBD1	TRBJ1-4	ASSQHRLSGGIGEKLF
TRBV5-1	TRBD1	TRBJ1-5	ASSLGSLQGELPQH
TRBV12-3/TRBV12-4	TRBD1	TRBJ1-5	ASSLTGTSFQPQH
TRBV11-2	-	TRBJ1-2	ASSAPGDLYGYT
TRBV3-1	-	TRBJ2-5	ASSLGRGGSLEETQY
TRBV20-1	-	TRBJ2-4	SARALGQILQY
TRBV5-1	TRBD1	TRBJ2-3	ASSVGQGPITDTQY
TRBV20-1	TRBD2	TRBJ2-1	SAGIGTSGYNEQF
TRBV5-5	-	TRBJ1-2	ASSFSVGRDYGYT
TRBV18	TRBD1	TRBJ1-1	ASSPGTGSSTEAF
TRBV3-1	-	TRBJ2-4	ASSQVSIQY
TRBV19	TRBD1	TRBJ1-2	ASSGAKTGRYGYT
TRBV6-2/TRBV6-3	TRBD2	TRBJ2-1	ASSYGGRGHEQF
TRBV20-1	TRBD2	TRBJ2-5	SARDQGSGRWRETQY
TRBV11-2	-	TRBJ2-1	ASSEPGVYNEQF
TRBV12-3/TRBV12-4	-	TRBJ2-1	ASSEGDAIEQF
TRBV20-1	-	TRBJ2-3	SAGESSTDTQY
TRBV29-1	-	TRBJ2-1	SVDSGLAADEQF
TRBV12-3/TRBV12-4	-	TRBJ1-1	ASTGDTNTEAF
TRBV7-2	-	TRBJ1-1	ASSLAVRATEAF
TRBV3-1	TRBD1	TRBJ2-7	ASSQPTGHLYEQY
TRBV3-1	TRBD1	TRBJ1-6	ASSLRDRGLNSPLH
TRBV6-1	TRBD2	TRBJ2-1	ASSLPGREPF
TRBV10-3	-	TRBJ2-2	ATALDDTGELF
TRBV30	-	TRBJ1-5	AVSRATDQPQH
TRBV7-9	-	TRBJ2-2	ASSPLTGGTGELF
TRBV29-1	-	TRBJ2-1	SGLGPKPSYNEQF
TRBV4-1	-	TRBJ2-1	ASSPPGRETYNEQF